This entry lists 22 T cell receptor beta chains sequenced from one sample in a study of patients and donors after allogeneic stem cell transplantation (dated by TCRdb to the early 2020s). Preparation of the library involved RT-PCR. Reads for this sample came from a NextSeq 550. TCRdb handled the public reads itself, with Q25 trimming in fastp and clone calling in MiXCR, and kept productive beta chains. Rows matching on CDR3 protein sequence are summarized as one entry with the most common DNA and genes. This sample holds 200,000 to 250,000 distinct CDR3 sequences; 14% were observed only once. 9.5% to 13% of the sample lies in the top ten. Sequenced input: blood, either unsorted or a sorted T cell fraction (not recorded which). The receptors come from a human donor who was either an allogeneic HSCT recipient or a stem cell or donor lymphocyte infusion donor (not recorded which). It is not recorded whose cells these are; they may come from a transplant donor.

In this sample, this clonotype turned up a few times. The chain recombines TRBV27 with TRBJ1-6; D is ambiguous. Trimming removed 6 bases from V and 5 bases from J, with 20 bases in between. Per the germline V gene, CDR1 is MNHEY and CDR2 is SMNVEV (reference sequence). The CDR3 loop spans 17 amino acids. The CDR3 is CASRPRTSTRHNSPLHF. Written as DNA, the CDR3 is TGTGCCAGCAGACCTCGGACGTCCACAAGGCATAATTCACCCCTCCACTTT.

This clonotype has a count of ten or more. The chain is built from TRBV12-3 or TRBV12-4 and TRBJ2-1; 13 bases are shared with TRBD2. The CDR3 runs to 14 residues. Trimming removed 6 bases from V and 6 bases from J; junction bases left unmatched: 2. CDR3 DNA: TGTGCCAGCAGAGGACTAGCGGGAGTCAATGAGCAGTTCTTC. This codes for CASRGLAGVNEQFF.

The J gene is TRBJ2-5, the V gene TRBV3-1; D remains ambiguous. CDR1 and CDR2 from the germline V gene are LGHDT and YNNKEL (reference sequence). The CDR3 totals 13 residues. The germline V and J ends were trimmed by 2 bases and 4 bases, with 8 bases remaining between them. Here the CDR3 reads CASSQIKIETQYF. In nucleotides, the CDR3 is TGTGCCAGCAGCCAAATCAAGATAGAGACCCAGTACTTC.

J is TRBJ2-2 and V is TRBV11-2; D is uncertain. The germline V gene has CDR1 SGHAT and CDR2 FQNNGV. Trimming shortened V by 4 bases and J by 5 bases, and 8 bases separated the two germline ends. The CDR3 consists of 13 residues. The CDR3 nucleotides are TGTGCCAGCAGCTGGAAACGGACCGGGGAGCTGTTTTTT. Its protein is CASSWKRTGELFF.

This clonotype has only a few counts. The chain carries TRBV9 and TRBJ2-2; 15 bases agree with TRBD2. Germline loops: CDR1 SGDLS, CDR2 YYNGEE. After removal of 3 bases from V and 7 bases from J, the junction contained 10 bases not matched to a gene. The CDR3 has 18 amino acids. CDR3: CASSALGTSGRRGGELFF. The CDR3 DNA reads as TGTGCCAGCAGCGCACTCGGGACTAGCGGGAGGCGGGGCGGGGAGCTGTTTTTT.

This clonotype has ten or more counts. The chain recombines TRBV3-1 with TRBJ2-5; 9 bases match TRBD2. This CDR3 has 17 residues. The ends lost 0 bases at V and 7 bases at J; junction bases unmatched: 12. The V gene's germline CDR1 is LGHDT and CDR2 YNNKEL (reference sequence). This chain's CDR3 is CASSQDPASGALGTQYF. Written as DNA, the CDR3 is TGTGCCAGCAGCCAAGATCCGGCTAGCGGGGCCCTCGGGACCCAGTACTTC.

The chain recombines TRBV5-4 with TRBJ2-1; possibly TRBD2 for D (5 bases). Germline V gene lookup returns CDR1 SGHNT and CDR2 YYREEE (reference sequence). V was trimmed by 3 bases and J by 10 bases, leaving 14 bases between them. This CDR3 comprises 13 residues. The chain's CDR3 is CASSSVPGNEQFF. DNA of the CDR3: TGTGCCAGCAGCTCCGTGCCGGGGAACGAGCAGTTCTTC.

The J gene is TRBJ2-3, the V gene TRBV12-3 or TRBV12-4; 10 nucleotides agree with TRBD2. Unmatched junction bases numbered 13, after V lost 8 bases and J lost 5 bases. CDR3 length: 16 amino acids. The CDR3 region has the DNA TGTGCCAGCGGTCCATTTAGCGGGGGGAGGGGAGATACGCAGTATTTT. It encodes CASGPFSGGRGDTQYF.

The rearrangement links TRBV15 to TRBJ1-6; D not resolved. CDR3 length equals 13 residues. Germline V gives CDR1 LNHNV, CDR2 YYDKDF (reference sequence). Deletions cut 1 base from V and 11 bases from J, with 9 bases between. The DNA of the CDR3 is TGTGCCACCAGCAGAGGAGGGTTTCCACCCCTCCACTTT. It codes for CATSRGGFPPLHF.

Many counts were recorded for this clonotype. V and J are TRBV6-1 and TRBJ2-2; D perhaps matches TRBD2 (7 bases). V dropped 5 bases and J dropped 5 bases, with 15 bases sitting between them. This CDR3 is 15 amino acids long. Germline V gene sequence: CDR1 MNHNS, CDR2 SASEGT. CDR3 amino acids: CASSPVGGRTGELFF. CDR3 in DNA: TGTGCCAGCAGTCCCGTGGGGGGGCGGACCGGGGAGCTGTTTTTT.

At least ten counts were recorded for this clonotype. The chain recombines TRBV12-3 or TRBV12-4 with TRBJ2-7; a weak D match, TRBD1 (6 bases). Trimming cost V 6 bases and J 2 bases, with 20 bases left between them. The CDR3 runs to 16 residues. The CDR3 DNA reads as TGTGCCAGCAGCCAAACCCTGACAGGAGAGGCCTACGAGCAGTACTTC. It is translated as CASSQTLTGEAYEQYF.

The chain links TRBV20-1 to TRBJ2-5, with 8 bases matching TRBD2. Germline CDR1 DFQATT, CDR2 SNEGSKA (reference sequence). With 0 bases clipped from V and 4 bases from J, the junction kept 7 bases outside the gene matches. This CDR3 has 15 residues. In DNA form, the CDR3 reads TGCAGTGCTAGAGACCTCCGCGGGGGGCTAGAGACCCAGTACTTC. Translation gives CSARDLRGGLETQYF.

This clonotype was seen more than once but under ten times. The V call is TRBV30, the J call TRBJ2-7, with D uncertain. Germline CDR1 GTSNPN, CDR2 SVGIG (reference sequence). This CDR3 is 13 amino acids long. The V gene lost 2 bases and the J gene lost 7 bases, with 15 bases spanning the gap. This CDR3 is CAWSLVGAGEQYF. In DNA form, the CDR3 reads TGTGCCTGGAGTCTTGTAGGTGCTGGTGAGCAGTACTTC.

This clonotype was detected a few times. The chain joins TRBV11-2 to TRBJ2-6; D may be TRBD2 (5 bases). This CDR3 is 18 amino acids long. CDR1 SGHAT and CDR2 FQNNGV come from the germline V gene. V was clipped by 2 bases and J by 0 bases, with 14 bases between them. CDR3 DNA: TGTGCCAGCAGCTTATTTCCAGGACTGAGCTCTGGGGCCAACGTCCTGACTTTC. This codes for CASSLFPGLSSGANVLTF.

The chain is built from TRBV3-1 and TRBJ2-5; D possibly corresponds to TRBD2 (5 bases). The germline CDR1 and CDR2 sequences are LGHDT and YNNKEL (reference sequence). V dropped 4 bases and J dropped 2 bases, with 14 bases sitting between them. The CDR3 covers 15 residues. The CDR3 spells CASSLASSIQETQYF. The CDR3 DNA is TGTGCCAGCAGCCTCGCTTCTAGCATACAAGAGACCCAGTACTTC.

This clonotype was seen more than once but under ten times. The chain carries TRBV5-1 and TRBJ2-2; the match to TRBD2 covers 8 bases. Per the germline V gene, CDR1 is SGHRS and CDR2 is YFSETQ. J lost 1 base, V lost 3 bases, and 5 bases had no gene match. The CDR3 has 16 residues. The CDR3 sequence is CASSSGGTLNTGELFF. CDR3 coding DNA: TGCGCCAGCAGCTCGGGGGGGACACTGAACACCGGGGAGCTGTTTTTT.

This clonotype has only a few counts. This chain joins TRBV10-3 and TRBJ2-3; 7 positions match TRBD2. The germline gives CDR1 ENHRY, CDR2 SYGVKD. The V and J ends lost 4 bases and 6 bases, in that order; junction bases with no gene match: 4. This CDR3 is 13 amino acids long. CDR3 protein: CAISGLAKDTQYF. CDR3 coding DNA: TGTGCCATCAGTGGACTAGCAAAGGATACGCAGTATTTT.

V is TRBV20-1 and J is TRBJ2-7, with 8 bases identical to TRBD2. CDR3 length: 14 residues. The germline gives CDR1 DFQATT, CDR2 SNEGSKA (reference sequence). V lost 2 bases to trimming and J lost 4 bases; unmatched junction nucleotides: 7. CDR3 region: CSARSGSGGYEQYF. The CDR3 DNA follows: TGCAGTGCTAGAAGCGGGAGTGGGGGATACGAGCAGTACTTC.

A few counts support this clonotype. The gene calls are TRBV6-2 or TRBV6-3 and TRBJ2-3; the match to TRBD1 covers 7 bases. V lost 7 bases to trimming and J lost 1 base; unmatched junction nucleotides: 8. This CDR3 spans 15 amino acids. CDR1 and CDR2 (germline): MNHEY, SVGEGT. DNA for the CDR3: TGTGCCAGCACCCTCCAGGGGGTTCGCACAGATACGCAGTATTTT. The encoded protein is CASTLQGVRTDTQYF.

The chain recombines TRBV3-1 with TRBJ1-4, with TRBD1 matching over 9 bases. This CDR3 is built from 14 residues. J gave up 10 bases and V 1 base, and 4 bases lay outside the gene matches. The germline V gene has CDR1 LGHDT and CDR2 YNNKEL (reference sequence). This CDR3 reads CASSQGQGGGKLFF. CDR3 coding DNA: TGTGCCAGCAGCCAAGGACAGGGGGGGGGAAAACTGTTTTTT.

This clonotype was counted at least ten times. V gene TRBV5-5 combines with J gene TRBJ1-1, with D uncertain. The CDR3 has 13 residues. Looked up from germline, CDR1 is SGHKS and CDR2 is YYEKEE (reference sequence). Trimming cost V 7 bases and J 1 base, with 11 bases left between them. The DNA of the CDR3 is TGTGCCAGCTCCAGGAAGGAGAACACTGAAGCTTTCTTT. Translation gives CASSRKENTEAFF.

This clonotype was seen many times. The chain uses TRBV4-2 and TRBJ2-1; unclear D gene. Trimming removed 0 bases from V and 3 bases from J, with 9 bases in between. There are 15 residues in the CDR3. The germline V gene has CDR1 LGHNA and CDR2 YNFKEQ. This CDR3 is CASSQEGGHYNEQFF. The CDR3 bases are TGTGCCAGCAGCCAAGAAGGCGGCCACTACAATGAGCAGTTCTTC.